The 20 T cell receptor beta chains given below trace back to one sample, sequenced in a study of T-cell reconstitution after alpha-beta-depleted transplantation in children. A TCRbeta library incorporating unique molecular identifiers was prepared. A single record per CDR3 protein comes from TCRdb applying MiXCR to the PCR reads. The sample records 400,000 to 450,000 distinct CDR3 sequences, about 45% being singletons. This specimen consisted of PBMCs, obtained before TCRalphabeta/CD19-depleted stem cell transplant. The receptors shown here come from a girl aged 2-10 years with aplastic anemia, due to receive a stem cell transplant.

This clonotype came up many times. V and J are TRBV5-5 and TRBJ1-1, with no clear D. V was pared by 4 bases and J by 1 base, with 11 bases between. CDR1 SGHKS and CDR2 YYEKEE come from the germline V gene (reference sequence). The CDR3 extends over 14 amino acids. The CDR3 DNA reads TGTGCCAGCAGCGTAACAGTGCCGAACACTGAAGCTTTCTTT. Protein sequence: CASSVTVPNTEAFF.

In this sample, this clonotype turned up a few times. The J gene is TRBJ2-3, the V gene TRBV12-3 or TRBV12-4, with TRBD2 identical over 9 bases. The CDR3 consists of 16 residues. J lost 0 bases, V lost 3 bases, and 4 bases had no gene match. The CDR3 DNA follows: TGTGCCAGCAGTTTCCTAGCGGGATGGAGCACAGATACGCAGTATTTT. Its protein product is CASSFLAGWSTDTQYF.

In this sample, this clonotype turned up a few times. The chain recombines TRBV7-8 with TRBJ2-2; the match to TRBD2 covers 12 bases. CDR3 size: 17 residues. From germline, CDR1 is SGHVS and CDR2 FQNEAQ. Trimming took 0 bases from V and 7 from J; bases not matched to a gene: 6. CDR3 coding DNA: TGTGCCAGCAGCTTAGCGCTAGCGGGAGGGTCGGGCGGGGAGCTGTTTTTT. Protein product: CASSLALAGGSGGELFF.

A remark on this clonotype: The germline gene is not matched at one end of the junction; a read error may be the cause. The CDR3 sequence: CASSFIPLAGSLLHF. DNA for the CDR3: TGTGCCAGCAGTTTTATACCCTTAGCTGGTTCACTCCTCCACTTT. The rearrangement joins TRBV27 to TRBJ1-6; D ambiguous. The CDR3 sequence is 15 residues long. Germline assignment: CDR1 MNHEY and CDR2 SMNVEV (reference sequence).

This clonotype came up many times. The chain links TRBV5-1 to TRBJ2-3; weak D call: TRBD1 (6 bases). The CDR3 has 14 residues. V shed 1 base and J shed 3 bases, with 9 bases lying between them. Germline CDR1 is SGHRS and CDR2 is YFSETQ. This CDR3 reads CASSLTGWTDTQYF. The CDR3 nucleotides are TGCGCCAGCAGCTTGACAGGGTGGACAGATACGCAGTATTTT.

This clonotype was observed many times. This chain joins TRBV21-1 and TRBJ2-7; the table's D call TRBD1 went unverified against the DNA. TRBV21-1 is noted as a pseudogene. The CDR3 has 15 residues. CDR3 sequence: CASSGRLGRSYEQYF. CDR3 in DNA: TGTGCCAGCAGCGGGCGACTAGGTAGGTCCTACGAGCAGTACTTC.

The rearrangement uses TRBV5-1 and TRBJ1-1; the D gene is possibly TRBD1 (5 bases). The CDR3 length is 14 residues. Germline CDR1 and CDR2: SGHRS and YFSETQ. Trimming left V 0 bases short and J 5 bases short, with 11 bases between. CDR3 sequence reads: CASSLDGGGTEAFF. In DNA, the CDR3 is TGCGCCAGCAGCTTGGACGGGGGAGGAACTGAAGCTTTCTTT. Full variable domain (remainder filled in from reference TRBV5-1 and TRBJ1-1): KAGVTQTPRYLIKTRGQQVTLSCSPISGHRSVSWYQQTPGQGLQFLFEYFSETQRNKGNFPGRFSGRQFSNSRSEMNVSTLELGDSALYLCASSLDGGGTEAFFGQGTRLTVV.

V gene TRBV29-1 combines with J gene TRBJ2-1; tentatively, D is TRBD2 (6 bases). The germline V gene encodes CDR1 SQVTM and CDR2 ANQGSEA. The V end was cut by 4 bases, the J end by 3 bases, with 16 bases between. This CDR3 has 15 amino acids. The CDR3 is CSVVGWREFYNEQFF. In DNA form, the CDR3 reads TGCAGCGTTGTCGGGTGGAGGGAATTCTACAATGAGCAGTTCTTC.

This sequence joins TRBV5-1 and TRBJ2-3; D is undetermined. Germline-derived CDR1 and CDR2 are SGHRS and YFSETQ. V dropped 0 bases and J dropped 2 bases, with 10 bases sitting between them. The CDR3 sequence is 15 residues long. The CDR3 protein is CASSLDQAVTDTQYF. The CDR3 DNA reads TGCGCCAGCAGCTTGGACCAGGCAGTCACAGATACGCAGTATTTT.

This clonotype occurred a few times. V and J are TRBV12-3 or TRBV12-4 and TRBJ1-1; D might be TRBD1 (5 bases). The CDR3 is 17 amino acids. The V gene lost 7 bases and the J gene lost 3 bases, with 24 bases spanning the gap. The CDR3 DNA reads TGTGCCAGCACTTCACTTTTGAGGGGTTTGAGGGACACTGAAGCTTTCTTT. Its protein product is CASTSLLRGLRDTEAFF.

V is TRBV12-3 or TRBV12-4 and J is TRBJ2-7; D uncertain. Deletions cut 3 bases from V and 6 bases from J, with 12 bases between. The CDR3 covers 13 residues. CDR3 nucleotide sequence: TGTGCCAGCAGTTTTGGGCCTCTCTCCGAGCAGTACTTC. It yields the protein CASSFGPLSEQYF.

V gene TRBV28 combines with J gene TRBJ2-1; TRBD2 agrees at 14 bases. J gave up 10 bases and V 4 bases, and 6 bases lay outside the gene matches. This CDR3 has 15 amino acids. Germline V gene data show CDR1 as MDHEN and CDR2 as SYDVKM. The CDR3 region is CASSSGLAGGVEQFF. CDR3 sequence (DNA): TGTGCCAGCAGTTCCGGACTAGCGGGGGGAGTAGAGCAGTTCTTC.

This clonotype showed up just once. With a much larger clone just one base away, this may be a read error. CDR3 protein: CASSLGLEAYNEHFF. Written as DNA, the CDR3 is TGCGCCAGCAGCTTGGGGCTTGAAGCCTACAATGAGCATTTCTTC. The chain couples TRBV5-1 to TRBJ2-1; D is undetermined. This CDR3 region has 15 residues. Germline loops: CDR1 SGHRS, CDR2 YFSETQ.

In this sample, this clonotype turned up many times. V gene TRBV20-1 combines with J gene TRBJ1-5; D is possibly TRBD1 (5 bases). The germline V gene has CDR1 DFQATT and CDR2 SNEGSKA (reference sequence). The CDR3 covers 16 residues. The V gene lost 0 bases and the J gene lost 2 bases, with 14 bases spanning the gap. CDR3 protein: CSARDVLGQGNQPQHF. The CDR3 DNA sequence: TGCAGTGCTAGAGATGTCCTGGGGCAGGGCAATCAGCCCCAGCATTTT.

The CDR3 is CAISESRATQETQYF. In nucleotides, the CDR3 is TGTGCCATCAGTGAGTCCCGGGCCACCCAAGAGACCCAGTACTTC. V is TRBV10-3 and J is TRBJ2-5; D is unresolved. The germline V gene encodes CDR1 ENHRY and CDR2 SYGVKD. The CDR3 has 15 residues. V lost 0 bases to trimming and J lost 1 base, with 9 bases between them.

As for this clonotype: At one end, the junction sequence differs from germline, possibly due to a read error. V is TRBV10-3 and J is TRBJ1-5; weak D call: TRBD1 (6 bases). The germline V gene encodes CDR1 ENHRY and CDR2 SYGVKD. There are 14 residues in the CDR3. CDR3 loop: CATSGGGSNQPQHF. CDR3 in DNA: TGTGCCACCAGTGGGGGGGGCAGCAATCAGCCCCAGCATTTT.

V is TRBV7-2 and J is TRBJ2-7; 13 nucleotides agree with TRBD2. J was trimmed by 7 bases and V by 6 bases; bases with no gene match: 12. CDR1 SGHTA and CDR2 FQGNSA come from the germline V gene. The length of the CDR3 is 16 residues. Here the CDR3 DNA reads TGTGCCAGCAGACGAGACGGGACTAGCGGGACTGGGGAGCAGTACTTC. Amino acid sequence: CASRRDGTSGTGEQYF.

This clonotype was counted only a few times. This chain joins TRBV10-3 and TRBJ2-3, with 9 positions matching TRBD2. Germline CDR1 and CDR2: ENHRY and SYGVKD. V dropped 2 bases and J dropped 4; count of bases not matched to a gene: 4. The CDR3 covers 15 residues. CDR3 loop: CAISEAGGPPDTQYF. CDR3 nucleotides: TGTGCCATCAGTGAGGCGGGAGGGCCCCCAGATACGCAGTATTTT.

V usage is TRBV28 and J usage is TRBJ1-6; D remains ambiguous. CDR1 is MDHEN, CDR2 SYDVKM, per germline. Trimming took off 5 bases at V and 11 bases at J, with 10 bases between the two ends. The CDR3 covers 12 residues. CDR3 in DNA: TGTGCCAGCAGTACACACATTCCACCCCTCCACTTT. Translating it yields CASSTHIPPLHF.

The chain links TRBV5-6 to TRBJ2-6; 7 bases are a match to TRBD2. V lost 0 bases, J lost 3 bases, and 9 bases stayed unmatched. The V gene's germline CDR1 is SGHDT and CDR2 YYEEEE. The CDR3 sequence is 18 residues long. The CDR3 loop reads CASSLGLVAGYGANVLTF. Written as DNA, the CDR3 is TGTGCCAGCAGCTTGGGCCTGGTAGCGGGTTATGGGGCCAACGTCCTGACTTTC.